This T cell receptor beta chain was obtained from a study of cytomegalovirus exposure and HLA in healthy donors. Comments on this clone: Its matching antigen is unknown.

This CDR3 comprises 13 residues. The germline V gene has CDR1 MDHEN and CDR2 SYDVKM. Deletions cut 7 bases from V and 4 bases from J, with 13 bases between. Study results and caveats: Accurate prediction of HLA-A and HLA-B alleles (for most subjects) was reportedly achieved from TCR beta sequences. When analyzed later, a missense DCLRE1C variant was found to be linked to TCR beta V- and J-gene trimming. A prior analysis recorded that most TCR beta V segments were productive about 87% or about 30% of the time. Specificity for CMV antigens was confirmed in vitro for a few of the CMV-associated chains.

This PCR relied on a set of 60 Vbeta primers and 13 Jbeta primers. Measured with immunoSEQ multiplex PCR; TCRdb has only the in-frame clones, and not every one. There are some 150,000 clones in the sample; approximately 82% occur only once, and approximately 3.2% lies in the top ten. The chain uses TRBV28 and TRBJ2-5, with D possibly TRBD1 on 6 matching bases. The material sequenced was PBMCs. This receptor was taken from a man in his forties or fifties in good health and CMV-seronegative. This CDR3 reads CASTPGTPETQYF. The CDR3 nucleotides read TGTGCCAGCACCCCCGGGACACCAGAGACCCAGTACTTC.